These T cell receptor beta chains were read from a single sample in a study of tumour-infiltrating T cells in Burkitt lymphoma. Assay: immunoSEQ multiplex PCR; the TCRdb copy retains only in-frame clones and omits some. Altogether 400 to 550 clones are present, approximately 12% being singletons, with the ten largest covering roughly 12%. Sequencing was performed on tumor tissue. Receptors originate from a human donor with Burkitt lymphoma. The CDR3 runs from the conserved cysteine through the conserved F or W. Each record gives: V gene, J gene, clone size, D gene, CDR3 protein, CDR3 DNA. D genes are given only for firm matches. The listing skips clone size in some rows; elsewhere it reads once, few, many or a size class.

TRBV7-9,TRBJ2-7,few,TRBD1,CASSQGRGPGEQYF,TGTGCCAGCAGCCAAGGCAGGGGGCCTGGCGAGCAGTACTTC
TRBV28,TRBJ2-1,few,TRBD2,CASSTGTSVHNEQFF,TGTGCCAGCAGCACTGGGACTAGCGTACACAATGAGCAGTTCTTC
TRBV7-2,TRBJ1-4,.,.,CASSDEQGDEKLFF,TGTGCCAGCAGCGATGAACAGGGTGATGAAAAACTGTTTTTT
TRBV9,TRBJ1-4,.,.,CASSALPGLGEKLFF,TGTGCCAGCAGCGCGCTCCCGGGGTTAGGGGAAAAACTGTTTTTT
TRBV18,TRBJ2-1,few,.,CASSPRGLREQFF,TGTGCCAGCTCACCACGAGGCCTTAGGGAGCAGTTCTTC
TRBV7-8,TRBJ2-1,.,.,CASSVQGFLTYNEQFF,TGTGCCAGCAGCGTACAGGGCTTCCTTACTTACAATGAGCAGTTCTTC
TRBV19,TRBJ2-1,few,TRBD2,CASRKTSGGYNEQFF,TGTGCCAGTAGGAAGACTAGCGGGGGATACAATGAGCAGTTCTTC
TRBV9,TRBJ2-1,.,TRBD2,CASSGVLAEPAKQFF,TGTGCCAGCAGCGGCGTACTAGCGGAGCCAGCGAAGCAGTTCTTC
TRBV27,TRBJ2-3,few,TRBD2,CASSSLAGGTDTQYF,TGTGCCAGCAGTTCATTAGCGGGGGGTACAGATACGCAGTATTTT
TRBV5-6,TRBJ1-4,.,.,CASSIVGQSGEKLFF,TGTGCCAGCAGTATCGTGGGGCAGAGTGGAGAAAAACTGTTTTTT
TRBV20-1,TRBJ2-5,few,.,CSAIQQKTQYF,TGCAGTGCTATACAGCAAAAGACCCAATACTTC
TRBV4-2,TRBJ2-1,few,TRBD2,CASSPLAGGRRNEQFF,TGTGCCAGCAGCCCACTAGCGGGGGGCCGGAGGAATGAGCAGTTCTTC
TRBV5-1,TRBJ1-2,few,.,CASSWGEAAGYTF,TGCGCCAGCAGCTGGGGGGAGGCAGCGGGCTACACCTTC
TRBV5-1,TRBJ2-7,few,TRBD2,CASSLFPSGTYEQYF,TGCGCCAGCAGCTTGTTCCCTAGCGGAACCTACGAGCAGTACTTC
TRBV27,TRBJ2-5,few,.,CASSLLGGLETQYF,TGTGCCAGCAGTCTATTAGGGGGATTGGAGACCCAGTACTTC
TRBV7-2,TRBJ1-1,few,.,CASSSRVLNTEAFF,TGTGCCAGCAGCTCCCGGGTCCTGAACACTGAAGCTTTCTTT
TRBV5-5,TRBJ2-1,few,TRBD2,CASSRAGLNEQFF,TGTGCCAGCAGCCGAGCGGGGCTCAATGAGCAGTTCTTC
TRBV7-9,TRBJ2-2,.,TRBD2,CASGGKAGGVSTGELFF,TGTGCCAGCGGGGGAAAAGCGGGGGGAGTCTCCACCGGGGAGCTGTTTTTT
TRBV7-9,TRBJ1-2,.,.,CASSQRESYTF,TGTGCCAGCAGCCAGCGCGAGAGCTACACCTTC
TRBV5-5,TRBJ2-7,few,.,CASSLLERWAYEQYF,TGTGCCAGCAGCCTCCTCGAGAGGTGGGCCTACGAGCAGTACTTC
TRBV9,TRBJ1-2,.,.,CASSVGGDYGYTF,TGTGCCAGCAGCGTAGGAGGAGACTATGGCTACACCTTC
TRBV10-3,TRBJ2-1,.,.,CAIRGYHNEQFF,TGTGCCATCAGAGGCTACCACAATGAGCAGTTCTTC
TRBV6-5,TRBJ1-1,few,.,CASSPVAGAPEAFF,TGTGCCAGCAGTCCCGTTGCCGGGGCCCCGGAAGCTTTCTTT
TRBV18,TRBJ1-6,.,.,CASSPTGDNNSPLHF,TGTGCCAGCTCCCCGACAGGAGACAACAATTCACCCCTCCACTTT
TRBV5-1,TRBJ2-2,.,.,CASSSPSPGELFF,TGCGCCAGCAGCTCTCCTTCTCCCGGGGAGCTGTTTTTT
TRBV5-1,TRBJ2-1,few,.,CASSWSSRSSYNEQFF,TGCGCCAGCAGTTGGTCCTCCCGGAGCTCCTACAATGAGCAGTTCTTC
TRBV7-2,TRBJ2-7,.,.,CASSLEPRAEQYF,TGTGCCAGCAGCTTAGAACCCAGGGCCGAGCAGTACTTC
TRBV6-1,TRBJ2-7,.,.,CASSTPGRQSHEQYF,TGTGCCAGCAGTACCCCGGGACGCCAATCCCACGAGCAGTACTTC
TRBV5-1,TRBJ1-1,few,.,CASAVGGGTEAFF,TGCGCCAGCGCCGTCGGGGGCGGTACTGAAGCTTTCTTT
TRBV18,TRBJ1-4,few,TRBD1,CASSRDSNEKLFF,TGTGCCAGCTCCCGGGACAGCAATGAAAAACTGTTTTTT
TRBV9,TRBJ2-3,few,TRBD2,CASSPGLATSTDTQYF,TGTGCCAGCAGCCCGGGACTAGCGACAAGCACAGATACGCAGTATTTT
TRBV7-9,TRBJ2-3,few,.,CASSLAASTDTQYF,TGTGCCAGCAGCTTAGCGGCTAGCACAGATACGCAGTATTTT
TRBV6-6,TRBJ1-5,few,TRBD1,CASSYTRDRGNQPQHF,TGTGCCAGCAGTTACACTAGGGACAGGGGGAATCAGCCCCAGCATTTT
TRBV6-6,TRBJ2-3,few,.,CASSLGGGADTQYF,TGTGCCAGCAGCCTCGGAGGAGGCGCAGATACGCAGTATTTT
TRBV20-1,TRBJ2-1,few,.,CSASGYEQFF,TGCAGTGCTTCCGGATATGAGCAGTTCTTC
TRBV27,TRBJ2-3,few,TRBD2,CASSSLAGGVDTQYF,TGTGCCAGCAGTTCACTAGCGGGAGGTGTGGATACGCAGTATTTT
TRBV7-2,TRBJ2-7,few,.,CASSLEWSGPSYEQYF,TGTGCCAGCAGCTTAGAGTGGTCGGGACCCTCCTACGAGCAGTACTTC
TRBV18,TRBJ1-1,few,.,CASSSTDRPGVGAFF,TGTGCCAGCTCATCCACCGACAGACCCGGGGTTGGAGCTTTCTTT
TRBV15,TRBJ1-5,few,.,CATSREVQASNQPQHF,TGTGCCACCAGCAGAGAAGTCCAGGCGAGCAATCAGCCCCAGCATTTT
TRBV5-1,TRBJ2-5,.,.,CASSFSGVQETQYF,TGCGCCAGCAGCTTTAGCGGAGTTCAAGAGACCCAGTACTTC
TRBV5-1,TRBJ1-6,few,.,CASSPTGADNSPLHF,TGCGCCAGCAGCCCCACGGGGGCGGATAATTCACCCCTCCACTTT
TRBV2,TRBJ1-2,.,.,CASIRDKPGGTYGYTF,TGTGCCAGCATACGGGACAAGCCAGGAGGTACCTATGGCTACACCTTC
TRBV2,TRBJ2-1,few,.,CASKGVAADNEQFF,TGTGCCTCTAAGGGAGTAGCGGCAGACAATGAGCAGTTCTTC
TRBV7-9,TRBJ1-2,.,TRBD1,CASSPTGGDGYIF,TGTGCCAGCAGCCCGACAGGGGGCGATGGCTACATCTTC
TRBV15,TRBJ2-1,.,.,CATSYPPDDEQFF,TGTGCCACCAGCTACCCCCCAGACGATGAGCAGTTCTTC
TRBV29-1,TRBJ1-4,few,.,CSVEGGSNEKLFF,TGCAGCGTGGAAGGGGGATCGAATGAAAAACTGTTTTTT
TRBV2,TRBJ2-3,large,.,CASSAAYRTDTQYF,TGTGCCAGCAGTGCAGCGTACCGCACAGATACGCAGTATTTT
TRBV7-2,TRBJ2-3,few,.,CASSLTGATADTQYF,TGTGCCAGCAGCCTGACCGGCGCGACGGCAGATACGCAGTATTTT
TRBV29-1,TRBJ2-3,few,.,CSVGGGVAGLTDTQYF,TGCAGCGTTGGAGGGGGGGTTGCGGGCCTCACAGATACGCAGTATTTT
TRBV4-3,TRBJ2-3,few,TRBD2,CASSQGGGRAGDTQYF,TGCGCCAGCAGCCAAGGGGGCGGGAGGGCCGGGGATACGCAGTATTTT
TRBV5-1,TRBJ2-2,few,.,CASRRDRNTGELFF,TGCGCCAGCAGACGAGACAGGAACACCGGGGAGCTGTTTTTT
TRBV6-1,TRBJ2-4,few,TRBD1,CATRGQGRSYIQYF,TGTGCCACCAGAGGACAGGGGCGATCGTACATTCAGTACTTC
TRBV5-6,TRBJ2-5,few,TRBD2,CASSLDRGGAQTQYF,TGTGCCAGCAGCTTGGATCGCGGGGGGGCCCAGACCCAGTACTTC